The 30 T cell receptor beta chains below all came from one sample that was sequenced in a study of coeliac disease (dated by TCRdb to the early 2020s). Library preparation used the immunoSEQ multiplex PCR assay. As stored in TCRdb, this immuneACCESS dataset retains in-frame rearrangements with V and J assigned. A fraction of the clones does not appear; measured against another copy, unresolved V genes explain less than half of the discrepancy, and the remainder lacks a known reason. The sample profile shows about 1,200 clones; around 68% of them were found once. Clones ranked in the top ten supply roughly 30% of the sample. Material: lamina propria lymphocytes from the gut. The intended sense of this specimen's cell subset or site label: lamina propria cell (LPC) fraction of small intestinal biopsy. Receptors originate from a woman aged 40 to 49 with celiac disease on a gluten-free diet, and with hypertension.

The genes are TRBV30 and TRBJ2-7; a possible D gene is TRBD1 (6 bases). Between the trimmed V and J ends, which lost 2 bases and 7 bases, there was a span of 24 bases. The V gene's germline CDR1 is GTSNPN and CDR2 SVGIG (reference sequence). This CDR3 is 16 amino acids long. The CDR3 bases are TGTGCCTGGAGTCTATATTTGTGGGGGCCGTCCGAGGAGCAGTACTTC. Its translation: CAWSLYLWGPSEEQYF.

This clone was seen more than once but under ten times. This chain joins TRBV28 and TRBJ2-7, with D perhaps matching TRBD2 (6 bases). In germline, CDR1 is MDHEN, CDR2 SYDVKM. The CDR3 sequence is 17 residues long. V lost 3 bases to trimming and J lost 5 bases, with 23 bases between them. The CDR3 loop is CASSFYLLAITGDEQYF. The CDR3 DNA follows: TGTGCCAGCAGTTTCTACCTTCTAGCGATAACCGGGGACGAGCAGTACTTC.

The rearrangement links TRBV7-3 to TRBJ2-2, with D unclear. CDR1 and CDR2 from the germline V gene are SGHTA and FQGTGA. Trimming pared 5 bases from V and 5 bases from J, leaving 18 bases between. The CDR3 consists of 16 residues. CDR3 sequence (DNA): TGTGCCAGCAGCCTAAAGGTAGCTCCGGCGACCGGGGAGCTGTTTTTT. This sequence encodes CASSLKVAPATGELFF.

The rearrangement joins TRBV4-2 to TRBJ2-2, with 7 bases matching TRBD2. This CDR3 has 16 amino acids. Germline V gene data show CDR1 as LGHNA and CDR2 as YNFKEQ. Trimming removed 4 bases from V and 7 bases from J; junction bases left unmatched: 12. CDR3: CASSPRGGEGGGELFF. The CDR3 nucleotides are TGTGCCAGCAGCCCCCGTGGGGGGGAAGGAGGCGGGGAGCTGTTTTTT.

The genes are TRBV19 and TRBJ2-7, with D hard to call. CDR1 and CDR2 (germline): LNHDA, SQIVND (reference sequence). CDR3 length: 12 residues. With 5 bases removed from V and 4 bases from J, the gap between germline ends came to 9 bases. The CDR3 protein is CASSSGSYEQYF. CDR3 nucleotides: TGTGCCAGTAGTTCAGGCTCGTACGAGCAGTACTTC.

This chain links TRBV21-1 with TRBJ1-4. TRBV21-1 is shown as a pseudogene. The CDR3 is made up of 18 amino acids. CDR3 DNA: TGTGCCAGCACCTCGCCGGGGGAGGGGTATACGACTAATGAAAAACTGTTTTTT. Its protein product is CASTSPGEGYTTNEKLFF.

This chain joins TRBV27 and TRBJ2-1; D is unclear. The CDR3 is made up of 16 amino acids. Trimming took off 5 bases at V and 0 bases at J, with 14 bases between the two ends. Germline lookup yields CDR1 MNHEY and CDR2 SMNVEV (reference sequence). The CDR3 sequence: CASSPNYMSSYNEQFF. The CDR3 bases are TGTGCCAGCAGTCCCAACTACATGAGCTCCTACAATGAGCAGTTCTTC.

The J gene is TRBJ2-5, the V gene TRBV5-4; 7 bases are a match to TRBD2. The junction had 8 bases not matched to a gene; V was cut back by 4 bases and J by 2 bases. CDR1 and CDR2 from the germline V gene are SGHNT and YYREEE (reference sequence). The CDR3 length is 15 residues. The DNA of the CDR3 is TGTGCCAGCAGCAGCGCGGGGGTCCTTCAAGAGACCCAGTACTTC. It is translated as CASSSAGVLQETQYF. Full variable domain (rest looked up from reference TRBV5-4 and TRBJ2-5): ETGVTQSPTHLIKTRGQQVTLRCSSQSGHNTVSWYQQALGQGPQFIFQYYREEENGRGNFPPRFSGLQFPNYSSELNVNALELDDSALYLCASSSAGVLQETQYFGPGTRLLVL.

The gene calls are TRBV20-1 and TRBJ1-2; D call uncertain. Between the trimmed V and J ends, which lost 3 bases and 8 bases, there was a span of 10 bases. Germline CDR1 reads DFQATT; CDR2 reads SNEGSKA (reference sequence). The CDR3 covers 11 residues. CDR3 region: CSASGVWGYTF. CDR3 nucleotides: TGCAGTGCTAGCGGGGTTTGGGGCTACACCTTC.

This clone has only one observation. This rearrangement joins TRBV5-1 to TRBJ2-7, with D possibly being TRBD1 (5 bases). Trimming left V 1 base short and J 4 bases short, with 12 bases between. This CDR3 is built from 14 residues. CDR1 is SGHRS, CDR2 YFSETQ, per germline. The chain's CDR3 is CASSLSDNEYEQYF. The DNA for the CDR3 is TGCGCCAGCAGCTTGTCGGACAATGAATACGAGCAGTACTTC.

This clone was recorded only once. For the CDR3, the DNA is TGCGCCAGCAGCCTGACGGGGGGGACTTTGAACACCGGGGAGCTGTTTTTT. As protein: CASSLTGGTLNTGELFF. This sequence joins TRBV5-1 and TRBJ2-2, with TRBD2 matching over 8 bases. Trimming took 4 bases from V and 1 from J; bases not matched to a gene: 9. Germline CDR1 is SGHRS and CDR2 is YFSETQ. There are 17 residues in the CDR3.

The chain couples TRBV29-1 to TRBJ2-7; 10 positions match TRBD1. The CDR3 totals 13 residues. Germline CDR1 reads SQVTM; CDR2 reads ANQGSEA. The V gene end was trimmed by 6 bases and the J gene end by 5 bases; junction bases not matched to a gene: 7. CDR3 in amino acids: CSVMTGGPDEQYF. In DNA, the CDR3 is TGCAGCGTGATGACAGGGGGCCCCGACGAGCAGTACTTC.

This chain connects TRBV5-1 to TRBJ2-5; 16 bases are a match to TRBD2. TRBJ2-7 explains the end of the DNA better; the J call may be wrong. The CDR3 runs to 16 residues. Per the germline V gene, CDR1 is SGHRS and CDR2 is YFSETQ. CDR3 coding DNA: TGCGCCAGCAGCTCGGGACTAGCGGGGGGGTCCTACGAGCAGTACTTC. This gives the protein CASSSGLAGGSYEQYF.

The chain carries TRBV10-1 and TRBJ1-2; no reliable D call. The CDR3 runs to 17 residues. Germline V gives CDR1 WNHNN, CDR2 SYGVQD (reference sequence). The germline V and J ends were trimmed by 5 bases and 5 bases, with 24 bases remaining between them. The CDR3 protein is CASSPQVSGLRKYGYTF. The CDR3 bases are TGCGCCAGCAGTCCTCAAGTATCCGGACTCAGGAAGTATGGCTACACCTTC.

The V call is TRBV29-1, the J call TRBJ1-2, with D hard to call. V dropped 6 bases and J dropped 8 bases, with 10 bases sitting between them. Germline CDR1 and CDR2: SQVTM and ANQGSEA. There are 10 residues in the CDR3. Here the CDR3 reads CSVLEAGYTF. The CDR3 DNA is TGCAGCGTCCTTGAGGCCGGCTACACCTTC.

This clone showed up just once. J is TRBJ2-7 and V is TRBV9, with D maybe TRBD1 (7 bases). The germline CDR1 and CDR2 sequences are SGDLS and YYNGEE. The CDR3 totals 16 residues. Trimming removed 4 bases at V and 5 bases at J, with 22 bases between. This chain's CDR3 is CASSLTQGRGDDEQYF. The CDR3 coding sequence is TGTGCCAGCAGCCTCACTCAGGGCAGGGGGGACGACGAGCAGTACTTC.

The chain combines TRBV23-1 with TRBJ1-4; D is perhaps TRBD1 (6 bases). TRBV23-1 is an open reading frame whose function is uncertain. The V end lost 10 bases, the J end lost 0 bases, and 18 bases lay between the germline ends. CDR3 length equals 16 residues. The CDR3: CATTGTGHATNEKLFF. DNA for the CDR3: TGCGCCACAACCGGGACGGGACATGCAACTAATGAAAAACTGTTTTTT.

V and J are TRBV5-6 and TRBJ1-3; D not resolved. The V gene lost 2 bases and the J gene lost 2 bases, with 14 bases spanning the gap. The CDR3 covers 16 residues. Germline CDR1 reads SGHDT; CDR2 reads YYEEEE. Written as DNA, the CDR3 is TGTGCCAGCAGCTTAACTAGGGAATCGGCTGGAAACACCATATATTTT. Its protein is CASSLTRESAGNTIYF.

The chain combines TRBV6-7 with TRBJ2-7, with a possible D match to TRBD1 (6 bases). TRBV6-7 qualifies as an ORF whose function is uncertain. V was clipped by 2 bases and J by 3 bases, with 11 bases between them. This CDR3 is built from 14 residues. The DNA of the CDR3 is TGTGCCAGCAGTTACGGGGGACATCTCTACGAGCAGTACTTC. Translation: CASSYGGHLYEQYF.

V gene TRBV6-1 combines with J gene TRBJ2-1, with a tentative D call TRBD2 (6 bases). The V end lost 4 bases, the J end lost 5 bases, and 9 bases lay between the germline ends. The CDR3 is 13 amino acids. Germline loops: CDR1 MNHNS, CDR2 SASEGT. Here the CDR3 reads CASSGGIHNEQFF. For the CDR3, the DNA is TGTGCCAGCAGTGGCGGGATCCACAATGAGCAGTTCTTC.

The genes are TRBV7-8 and TRBJ2-7; no firm D call. V lost 2 bases to trimming and J lost 2 bases, with 13 bases between them. The CDR3 runs 15 residues. Germline CDR1 reads SGHVS; CDR2 reads FQNEAQ. The CDR3 loop reads CASSLYVSVPYEQYF. Here the CDR3 DNA reads TGTGCCAGCAGCTTATATGTTTCGGTACCCTACGAGCAGTACTTC.

The rearrangement uses TRBV5-3 and TRBJ1-2; D not resolved. TRBV5-3 is labeled an ORF, and its function is uncertain. V lost 7 bases, J lost 5 bases, and 24 bases lay in between. The CDR3 spans 16 residues. CDR3: CARACDSYVRKYGYTF. The CDR3 nucleotides read TGTGCCAGAGCCTGCGATTCGTACGTCAGGAAGTATGGCTACACCTTC.

This sequence joins TRBV7-2 and TRBJ2-1; TRBD1 matches 9 bases. The germline V gene encodes CDR1 SGHTA and CDR2 FQGNSA. This CDR3 comprises 14 residues. Unmatched junction bases numbered 5, after V lost 4 bases and J lost 7 bases. CDR3 protein: CASSWGQGSNEQFF. CDR3 sequence (DNA): TGTGCCAGCAGCTGGGGACAGGGCTCGAATGAGCAGTTCTTC. The full variable domain, completed using reference TRBV7-2 and TRBJ2-1, is GAGVSQSPSNKVTEKGKDVELRCDPISGHTALYWYRQSLGQGLEFLIYFQGNSAPDKSGLPSDRFSAERTGGSVSTLTIQRTQQEDSAVYLCASSWGQGSNEQFFGPGTRLTVL.

This clone occurred a few times. The chain employs TRBV11-2 and TRBJ2-1; 10 bases are a match to TRBD2. Germline CDR1 is SGHAT and CDR2 is FQNNGV. Losses at the gene ends were 3 bases for V and 5 bases for J; bases not matched to a gene: 7. The CDR3 sequence is 16 residues long. CDR3 amino acids: CASSFLAGGTNNEQFF. The CDR3 nucleotides read TGTGCCAGCAGCTTTTTAGCGGGGGGCACCAACAATGAGCAGTTCTTC. The complete variable domain, with remaining parts taken from reference TRBV11-2 and TRBJ2-1, reads EAGVAQSPRYKIIEKRQSVAFWCNPISGHATLYWYQQILGQGPKLLIQFQNNGVVDDSQLPKDRFSAERLKGVDSTLKIQPAKLEDSAVYLCASSFLAGGTNNEQFFGPGTRLTVL.

The chain uses TRBV10-3 and TRBJ1-2; D call uncertain. V dropped 4 bases and J dropped 5 bases, with 23 bases sitting between them. The CDR3 has 17 residues. Per the germline V gene, CDR1 is ENHRY and CDR2 is SYGVKD. This chain's CDR3 is CAISGDASWFRKYGYTF. The CDR3 region has the DNA TGTGCCATCAGTGGTGATGCATCTTGGTTCAGGAAGTATGGCTACACCTTC.

This clone was seen only a few times. V gene TRBV4-1 combines with J gene TRBJ1-2; D ambiguous. Germline-derived CDR1 and CDR2 are MGHRA and YSYEKL. Trimming cost V 0 bases and J 13 bases, with 15 bases left between them. This CDR3 comprises 13 residues. For the CDR3, the DNA is TGCGCCAGCAGCCAAGATAAGACTCAACGCGGCACCTTC. This gives the protein CASSQDKTQRGTF.

The chain employs TRBV25-1 and TRBJ2-7; 8 bases align to TRBD1. J lost 2 bases, V lost 3 bases, and 6 bases had no gene match. CDR3 length: 15 residues. Per germline, CDR1 MGHDK and CDR2 SYGVNS. The CDR3 DNA is TGTGCCAGCAGTGACCCCGACAGGGGAGCCTACGAGCAGTACTTC. It yields the protein CASSDPDRGAYEQYF.

This chain connects TRBV7-2 to TRBJ1-4; TRBD1 aligns across 11 bases. This CDR3 has 15 residues. V was pared by 5 bases and J by 8 bases, with 7 bases of the junction left unmatched. Germline values: CDR1 SGHTA, CDR2 FQGNSA. The CDR3 region has the DNA TGTGCCAGCAGCCATAGGGACAGGGGGGAAGAAAAACTGTTTTTT. This gives the protein CASSHRDRGEEKLFF.

The chain is built from TRBV29-1 and TRBJ2-3; maybe TRBD2 (6 bases). The CDR3 spans 15 residues. Trimming shortened V by 7 bases and J by 2 bases, and 19 bases separated the two germline ends. Germline V lookup: CDR1 SQVTM, CDR2 ANQGSEA. Here the CDR3 DNA reads TGCAGCGCCAACCCCGGGACTCACCTCACAGATACGCAGTATTTT. Translated: CSANPGTHLTDTQYF.

The genes are TRBV15 and TRBJ1-2, with D hard to call. The CDR3 runs to 15 residues. V lost 1 base and J 8 bases, leaving 17 bases between the germline ends. Germline V gene sequence: CDR1 LNHNV, CDR2 YYDKDF (reference sequence). CDR3 nucleotides: TGTGCCACCAGCAGAGGGGTAAGAGCGAAGGAGGGCTACACCTTC. The encoded protein is CATSRGVRAKEGYTF.